This T cell receptor (beta chain) was recovered during a study of regulatory T cells in long-lasting Graves disease. This clonotype was counted ten times or more. Time point in this sample: newly diagnosed GD, antithyroid drugs for less than 3 months. RNA from PBMCs was the source of the TCR library. With iRepertoire HTBI primers and Arm-PCR of CDR3 regions, TCR beta libraries were built. One entry per CDR3 protein, called by TCRdb with MiXCR from the multiplex PCR reads. The repertoire holds under 250,000 distinct CDR3 sequences, with approximately 18% as singletons. The length of the CDR3 is 12 residues. Germline CDR1 KGHDR, CDR2 SFDVKD. V gave up 2 bases and J gave up 9 bases, with 9 bases separating them. The sample was also linked to a second study, of T cells in Graves' hyperthyroidism and ophthalmopathy. Per that study: Absent ophthalmopathy progression within 18 months defined stable Graves' hyperthyroidism.

V is TRBV24-1 and J is TRBJ1-2; TRBD1 is a possible D gene (5 bases). The TCR originated in a woman in her thirties with Graves disease. The material sequenced was peripheral blood mononuclear cells (PBMCs), taken at new diagnosis, from a patient treated with antithyroid drugs. The CDR3 is CATSDWGVRYTF. DNA for the CDR3: TGTGCCACCAGTGATTGGGGGGTGCGCTACACCTTC.